These 28 T cell receptor beta chains were sequenced from one sample in a study of beta chain features in type 1 diabetes. Whole-study findings and limits: Moderate yet significant TCRB CDR3 shortening was seen in Type 1 diabetes patients in all four CD4+ subsets.

These receptors are not linked to any known antigen. The authors reverse transcribed all of the isolated RNA, so sequencing captured expressed TCRB transcripts. Here immunoSEQ multiplex PCR was the method, and the copy in TCRdb shows in-frame clones only, minus some. Here the sample spans 630,000 or so clones, about 14% being singletons. Sequencing was done on a sample of naive CD4+ T cells from blood. The receptors shown here come from a man aged 18 to 29 with type 1 diabetes.

In its sample, this clone was seen a few times. The chain recombines TRBV7-2 with TRBJ2-4; no clear D gene. CDR1 is SGHTA and CDR2 is FQGNSA in the germline V gene. CDR3 length: 14 amino acids. Trimming shortened V by 2 bases and J by 2 bases, and 7 bases separated the two germline ends. The CDR3 DNA follows: TGTGCCAGCAGCTTATCTGGTCCCAAAAACATTCAGTACTTC. Its translation: CASSLSGPKNIQYF.

This clone appeared a few times. This chain links TRBV7-9 with TRBJ2-3, with a weak D call TRBD2 (5 bases). The germline V and J ends were trimmed by 3 bases and 0 bases, with 13 bases remaining between them. This CDR3 comprises 16 residues. The V gene's germline CDR1 is SEHNR and CDR2 FQNEAQ (reference sequence). CDR3: CASSLPPAASTDTQYF. In nucleotides, the CDR3 is TGTGCCAGCAGCTTGCCCCCAGCGGCTAGCACAGATACGCAGTATTTT.

Only a few counts were recorded for this clone. The CDR3 sequence is CASSRGVRVSYNEQFF. CDR3 DNA sequence: TGTGCCAGTAGTCGTGGGGTCAGGGTGTCCTACAATGAGCAGTTCTTC. The chain joins TRBV19 to TRBJ2-1, with a weak D call TRBD1 (5 bases). V gave up 5 bases and J gave up 1 base, with 15 bases separating them. Germline V CDR1 and CDR2: LNHDA, SQIVND (reference sequence). This CDR3 spans 16 amino acids.

On this clone itself: Other DNA sequences in the same sample also yield this CDR3. The V and J genes are TRBV2 and TRBJ1-1, with TRBD1 matching 7 bases. J was trimmed by 0 bases and V by 4 bases; bases with no gene match: 2. CDR3 length: 14 residues. The germline gives CDR1 SNHLY, CDR2 FYNNEI. CDR3 sequence (DNA): TGTGCCAGCAGTGGACAGGGAATGAACACTGAAGCTTTCTTT. This sequence encodes CASSGQGMNTEAFF.

This clone has a handful of counts. The chain's CDR3 is CASSQAGSGNIQYF. Written as DNA, the CDR3 is TGCGCCAGCAGCCAAGCTGGGAGTGGAAACATTCAGTACTTC. The chain couples TRBV4-3 to TRBJ2-4; weak D call: TRBD2 (5 bases). This CDR3 contains 14 residues. Trimming took off 1 base at V and 6 bases at J, with 10 bases between the two ends. Germline V gene lookup returns CDR1 LGHNA and CDR2 YSLEER.

There are a few counts of this clone. For the CDR3, the DNA is TGTGCCAGCAGCCCTGGCTGGGACAGTACACGCAGGGAGCAGTACTTC. This gives the protein CASSPGWDSTRREQYF. The chain has TRBV5-6 and TRBJ2-7, with 7 bases identical to TRBD1. There are 16 residues in the CDR3. The trim removed 4 bases at V and 7 bases at J, leaving 17 bases unmatched. Germline V gives CDR1 SGHDT, CDR2 YYEEEE.

This clone came up a few times. This sequence joins TRBV19 and TRBJ1-3; unclear D gene. V gave up 4 bases and J gave up 2 bases, with 12 bases separating them. CDR1 and CDR2 from the germline V gene are LNHDA and SQIVND (reference sequence). CDR3 length: 15 amino acids. CDR3 sequence (DNA): TGTGCCAGTAGTACCCTACGGATAGCTGGAAACACCATATATTTT. Residues: CASSTLRIAGNTIYF.

This clone was recorded a few times. The rearrangement links TRBV4-2 to TRBJ1-5, with a weak D call TRBD1 (6 bases). This CDR3 comprises 16 residues. With 0 bases removed from V and 2 bases from J, the gap between germline ends came to 11 bases. Germline assignment: CDR1 LGHNA and CDR2 YNFKEQ. CDR3 nucleotides: TGTGCCAGCAGCCAAGAAACAGGGCTAGGCAATCAGCCCCAGCATTTT. Amino acids: CASSQETGLGNQPQHF.

The table lists this clone with a few counts. This chain connects TRBV11-2 to TRBJ2-2, with a weak D call TRBD2 (5 bases). From germline, CDR1 is SGHAT and CDR2 FQNNGV. CDR3 length equals 13 residues. V gave up 3 bases and J gave up 4 bases, with 6 bases separating them. The CDR3, as DNA: TGTGCCAGCAGCTTTGGGAGCACCGGGGAGCTGTTTTTT. It encodes CASSFGSTGELFF.

This clone was counted a few times. This sequence joins TRBV7-2 and TRBJ1-1; D ambiguous. The CDR3 length is 15 residues. CDR1 SGHTA and CDR2 FQGNSA come from the germline V gene. The V gene lost 4 bases and the J gene lost 1 base, with 13 bases spanning the gap. The CDR3 DNA follows: TGTGCCAGCAGCTCGTGGTATCGGGGGAACACTGAAGCTTTCTTT. This translates into CASSSWYRGNTEAFF.

This clone showed up just a few times. The DNA is left out, because the CDR3 cannot be placed on it with certainty; the CDR3 is given as TCRdb lists it. This rearrangement joins TRBV7-2 to TRBJ1-5. The CDR3 is made up of 15 amino acids, end residues included. Germline CDR1 SGHTA, CDR2 FQGNSA. The CDR3 spells CASSLASGRGQPQHF.

V is TRBV28 and J is TRBJ2-7; a possible D gene is TRBD2 (5 bases). The V gene lost 4 bases and the J gene lost 5 bases, with 12 bases spanning the gap. Per the germline V gene, CDR1 is MDHEN and CDR2 is SYDVKM. This CDR3 comprises 13 residues. This CDR3 is CASSSPGGDEQYF. In DNA form, the CDR3 reads TGTGCCAGCAGTTCCCCTGGAGGCGACGAGCAGTACTTC.

The chain carries TRBV5-4 and TRBJ2-2, with D possibly matching TRBD1 (7 bases). The germline V gene encodes CDR1 SGHNT and CDR2 YYREEE (reference sequence). V dropped 4 bases and J dropped 6 bases, with 16 bases sitting between them. The CDR3 is 15 amino acids. Here the CDR3 reads CASSVVGGQSGELFF. CDR3 nucleotide sequence: TGTGCCAGCAGCGTTGTGGGGGGACAGTCCGGGGAGCTGTTTTTT. The complete variable domain, with remaining parts taken from reference TRBV5-4 and TRBJ2-2, reads ETGVTQSPTHLIKTRGQQVTLRCSSQSGHNTVSWYQQALGQGPQFIFQYYREEENGRGNFPPRFSGLQFPNYSSELNVNALELDDSALYLCASSVVGGQSGELFFGEGSRLTVL.

The table lists this clone with a few counts. The V gene is TRBV9, the J gene TRBJ1-4, with D uncertain. The CDR3 runs to 16 residues. From germline, CDR1 is SGDLS and CDR2 YYNGEE. With 0 bases removed from V and 0 bases from J, the gap between germline ends came to 9 bases. The CDR3 DNA is TGTGCCAGCAGCGTAGGACCGGGGTCAACTAATGAAAAACTGTTTTTT. It encodes CASSVGPGSTNEKLFF.

The chain employs TRBV5-8 and TRBJ1-4; D is unresolved. Germline CDR1 is SGHTS and CDR2 is YDEGEE. The CDR3 is made up of 15 amino acids. V lost 2 bases to trimming and J lost 5 bases, with 13 bases between them. The CDR3 region is CASSFGSARNEKLFF. DNA of the CDR3: TGTGCCAGCAGCTTTGGGTCAGCCAGAAATGAAAAACTGTTTTTT. Full variable domain (rest looked up from reference TRBV5-8 and TRBJ1-4): EAGVTQSPTHLIKTRGQQATLRCSPISGHTSVYWYQQALGLGLQFLLWYDEGEERNRGNFPPRFSGRQFPNYSSELNVNALELEDSALYLCASSFGSARNEKLFFGSGTQLSVL.

This clone was observed a few times. The chain links TRBV29-1 to TRBJ2-7; TRBD1 matches 7 bases. Unmatched junction bases numbered 9, after V lost 4 bases and J lost 3 bases. The germline V gene encodes CDR1 SQVTM and CDR2 ANQGSEA. This CDR3 is built from 14 residues. This CDR3 is CSVAGTDGFYEQYF. CDR3 DNA: TGCAGCGTTGCTGGGACAGACGGATTCTACGAGCAGTACTTC.

This clone occurred a few times. The chain links TRBV27 to TRBJ2-7, with a possible D match to TRBD1 (5 bases). In germline, CDR1 is MNHEY, CDR2 SMNVEV (reference sequence). The CDR3 consists of 14 residues. Trimming took off 2 bases at V and 1 base at J, with 9 bases between the two ends. Here the CDR3 DNA reads TGTGCCAGCAGTTTAATGGGGCATTCCTACGAGCAGTACTTC. Encoded protein: CASSLMGHSYEQYF.

This clone has more than one count but fewer than ten. This chain joins TRBV18 and TRBJ2-6, with 7 nucleotides matching TRBD1. The CDR3 has 17 amino acids. Germline V CDR1 and CDR2: KGHSH, LQKENI. V trimming: 4 bases; J trimming: 0 bases; junction bases outside the gene matches: 6. The CDR3 spells CASSLGQVSSGANVLTF. CDR3 sequence (DNA): TGTGCCAGCTCACTTGGACAGGTATCCTCTGGGGCCAACGTCCTGACTTTC.

This rearrangement joins TRBV29-1 to TRBJ1-2, with 8 bases fitting TRBD1. The V and J ends lost 4 bases and 0 bases, in that order; junction bases with no gene match: 4. The V gene's germline CDR1 is SQVTM and CDR2 ANQGSEA. This CDR3 has 14 amino acids. The CDR3 here is CSVVGQGANYGYTF. The CDR3 nucleotides read TGCAGCGTTGTCGGACAGGGAGCTAACTATGGCTACACCTTC.

The rearrangement uses TRBV7-2 and TRBJ2-3, with 13 bases matching TRBD2. The CDR3 is 16 residues long. V was pared by 1 base and J by 8 bases, with 6 bases of the junction left unmatched. Germline CDR1 is SGHTA and CDR2 is FQGNSA. CDR3 sequence (DNA): TGTGCCAGCAGCTTAGTCTCACTAGCGGGAGGGGTTACGCAGTATTTT. Translation gives CASSLVSLAGGVTQYF.

This clone was recorded a few times. V is TRBV12-2 and J is TRBJ1-5. TRBV12-2 is a listed pseudogene. The CDR3 totals 14 residues. The CDR3 region has the DNA TGTGCAAGTCGCTTAGCCGGACCCAATCAGCCCCAGCATTTT. This sequence encodes CASRLAGPNQPQHF.

This chain links TRBV7-2 with TRBJ2-5, with D perhaps assigned TRBD1 or TRBD2 (5 bases each). Between the trimmed V and J ends, which lost 5 bases and 5 bases, there was a span of 21 bases. The CDR3 is 16 amino acids. The germline V gene has CDR1 SGHTA and CDR2 FQGNSA. CDR3 bases: TGTGCCAGCAGCCCCTCCCGCGGGTGGGGCGGGGAGACCCAGTACTTC. Its translation is CASSPSRGWGGETQYF.

The rearrangement uses TRBV2 and TRBJ2-7; the D is unclear. Germline CDR1 reads SNHLY; CDR2 reads FYNNEI. V lost 5 bases to trimming and J lost 3 bases, with 5 bases between them. The CDR3 length is 11 residues. The CDR3 here is CASSRHYEQYF. The CDR3 nucleotides are TGTGCCAGCAGTAGACACTACGAGCAGTACTTC.

The chain recombines TRBV7-9 with TRBJ2-7; no reliable D call. This CDR3 has 14 amino acids. Trimming removed 0 bases from V and 3 bases from J, with 9 bases in between. Germline CDR1 is SEHNR and CDR2 is FQNEAQ (reference sequence). The CDR3 sequence: CASSLARRSYEQYF. Here the CDR3 DNA reads TGTGCCAGCAGCTTAGCCCGTAGGAGCTACGAGCAGTACTTC.

J is TRBJ2-2 and V is TRBV13, with D possibly being TRBD1 or TRBD2 (5 bases each). CDR1 PRHDT and CDR2 FYEKMQ come from the germline V gene (reference sequence). This CDR3 has 16 residues. V shed 1 base and J shed 1 base, with 10 bases lying between them. CDR3 sequence (DNA): TGTGCCAGCAGCTTAGAGTGGGGGAAGAACACCGGGGAGCTGTTTTTT. Its protein product is CASSLEWGKNTGELFF.

This clone occurred a few times. The chain couples TRBV30 to TRBJ2-5; D is possibly TRBD1 or TRBD2 (5 bases each). Trimming pared 0 bases from V and 7 bases from J, leaving 12 bases between. The length of the CDR3 is 13 residues. Germline V CDR1 and CDR2: GTSNPN, SVGIG (reference sequence). The CDR3 DNA reads TGTGCCTGGAGTGTACATTGGGACGCGACCCAGTACTTC. It encodes CAWSVHWDATQYF.

CDR3 nucleotides: TGCAGCGTAAGACATATCTCCTACAATGAGCAGTTCTTC. Translation: CSVRHISYNEQFF. The chain employs TRBV29-1 and TRBJ2-1; D is unresolved. The CDR3 covers 13 residues. V lost 6 bases, J lost 0 bases, and 9 bases lay in between. Germline-derived CDR1 and CDR2 are SQVTM and ANQGSEA.

This clone was counted a few times. J is TRBJ2-3 and V is TRBV9, with TRBD2 matching 10 bases. The trim removed 6 bases at V and 0 bases at J, leaving 16 bases unmatched. The germline CDR1 and CDR2 sequences are SGDLS and YYNGEE. The CDR3 has 19 amino acids. For the CDR3, the DNA is TGTGCCAGCACACAAAGGACCGGGACTAGCGTCACTAGCACAGATACGCAGTATTTT. Translating gives CASTQRTGTSVTSTDTQYF. The full variable domain, its missing parts supplied by reference TRBV9 and TRBJ2-3, is DSGVTQTPKHLITATGQRVTLRCSPRSGDLSVYWYQQSLDQGLQFLIQYYNGEERAKGNILERFSAQQFPDLHSELNLSSLELGDSALYFCASTQRTGTSVTSTDTQYFGPGTRLTVL.